What follows is one T cell receptor beta chain and its context. Sequencing used immunoSEQ multiplex PCR; TCRdb keeps in-frame clones, though not all of them. The sample holds some 2 million clones, 85% to 95% seen once. Trimming left V 0 bases short and J 1 base short, with 12 bases between. Germline lookup yields CDR1 SGDLS and CDR2 YYNGEE. This CDR3 is built from 16 residues. These data come from a study of shared clonotypes between healthy human individuals. The study enrolled healthy HIV-negative adults without recent acute infections or vaccinations as donors. The sequenced sample consisted of naive CD4+ T cells sorted from blood. Subset defined: CD45RA+ positively selected. The rearrangement uses TRBV9 and TRBJ2-3, with D possibly being TRBD1 or TRBD2 (5 bases each). The origin of this receptor is a man younger than 35 in good health. The CDR3 nucleotides are TGTGCCAGCAGCGTAGGGGGGAATCACGGCACAGATACGCAGTATTTT. This gives the protein CASSVGGNHGTDTQYF.